The clone carrying this T cell receptor beta chain was seen at least ten times. What it binds is unknown. The data originate from a study of regulatory T cells in long-lasting Graves disease. Study information: Persistent Graves' disease required over 5 years of antithyroid drugs and positive TSH receptor antibodies. Study findings and constraints: Newly diagnosed patients had higher TCR diversity than persistent Graves' patients did.

Assembly of TCR beta libraries relied on iRepertoire HTBI primers together with Arm-PCR of CDR3 regions. Source study methods: Samples collectively showed fewer than 80 TRBV and some 14 TRBJ segments. TCRdb called the multiplex PCR reads again in MiXCR, with one record for every CDR3 protein. For this entry, the V and J calls and clone size follow TCRdb and not the study's own pipeline. The table shows 400,000 or so distinct CDR3 sequences, with 23% occurring only once. Time point indicated: persistent/refractory GD, antithyroid drugs over 5 years with positive TRAb. PBMC-extracted RNA yielded the TCR library. Source: peripheral blood mononuclear cells (PBMCs), taken when the disease was refractory, from a patient treated with antithyroid drugs. This TCR came from a female donor with Graves disease.

CDR3 protein: CAIRETGTGTQYF. The CDR3 nucleotides are TGTGCCATCAGGGAGACAGGCACGGGGACCCAGTACTTC. The rearrangement joins TRBV10-3 to TRBJ2-5, with TRBD1 as a possible D gene (6 bases). The CDR3 runs to 13 residues. Germline CDR1 reads ENHRY; CDR2 reads SYGVKD. The ends were cut back, 6 bases at V and 7 bases at J, with 15 bases in the middle.